The 8 T cell receptor beta chains below all came from one sample that was sequenced in a study of blood T cell repertoires in COVID-19. The table came from immunoSEQ multiplex PCR; TCRdb's copy has only in-frame clones and leaves some out. Of around 140,000 clones detected, under 90% appear once; the ten largest clones hold approximately 9.1%. Sequenced sample: peripheral blood. All receptors derive from a woman aged 55-75 years with active or convalescent COVID-19.

V is TRBV25-1 and J is TRBJ2-1, with D uncertain. The ends were cut back, 2 bases at V and 2 bases at J, with 10 bases in the middle. Germline-derived CDR1 and CDR2 are MGHDK and SYGVNS. This CDR3 region has 15 residues. The CDR3 sequence is CASSEIDITYNEQFF. CDR3 nucleotide sequence: TGTGCCAGCAGTGAAATAGACATAACCTACAATGAGCAGTTCTTC.

The gene calls are TRBV7-9 and TRBJ2-5, with D maybe TRBD2 (5 bases). With 5 bases removed from V and 3 bases from J, the gap between germline ends came to 10 bases. The CDR3 loop spans 13 amino acids. The germline gives CDR1 SEHNR, CDR2 FQNEAQ (reference sequence). The CDR3 sequence is CASSGLGKETQYF. The CDR3 region has the DNA TGTGCCAGCAGCGGACTGGGTAAAGAGACCCAGTACTTC.

This chain connects TRBV18 to TRBJ2-3; no clear D. Germline V CDR1 and CDR2: KGHSH, LQKENI. The CDR3 is made up of 16 amino acids. With 7 bases removed from V and 1 base from J, the gap between germline ends came to 18 bases. CDR3 sequence: CASFTLRSRRTDTQYF. CDR3 in DNA: TGTGCCAGCTTCACCCTTCGGTCTAGACGCACAGATACGCAGTATTTT.

In its sample, this clone was seen a few times. This chain connects TRBV7-2 to TRBJ2-7; D perhaps matches TRBD2 (5 bases). CDR3 length equals 15 residues. Germline CDR1 and CDR2: SGHTA and FQGNSA. V dropped 5 bases and J dropped 0 bases, with 14 bases sitting between them. The DNA of the CDR3 is TGTGCCAGCAGCGATATTAGCGTTAACTCCTACGAGCAGTACTTC. Translated: CASSDISVNSYEQYF.

This chain links TRBV6-5 with TRBJ2-7; a possible D gene is TRBD1 (6 bases). CDR1 and CDR2 from the germline V gene are MNHEY and SVGAGI. CDR3 length equals 15 residues. Trimming stripped 6 bases from V and 3 bases from J, with 18 bases between. The CDR3 bases are TGTGCCAGCAGGCTCGACAGAGGGGGTGGCTACGAGCAGTACGTC. Translated: CASRLDRGGGYEQYV.

CDR3 sequence: CASSLLTGGTGGYTF. For the CDR3, the DNA is TGTGCCAGCAGCTTGCTAACAGGGGGCACGGGAGGCTACACCTTC. This sequence joins TRBV7-6 and TRBJ1-2, with TRBD1 matching over 9 bases. CDR3 length equals 15 residues. The germline CDR1 and CDR2 sequences are SGHVS and FNYEAQ. J gave up 8 bases and V 3 bases, and 10 bases lay outside the gene matches. The entire variable domain, with the rest obtained from reference TRBV7-6 and TRBJ1-2, is as follows: GAGVSQSPRYKVTKRGQDVALRCDPISGHVSLYWYRQALGQGPEFLTYFNYEAQQDKSGLPNDRFSAERPEGSISTLTIQRTEQRDSAMYRCASSLLTGGTGGYTFGSGTRLTVV.

This clone was observed a single time. The chain combines TRBV18 with TRBJ1-1; 8 positions match TRBD1. The CDR3 contains 17 residues. Germline V gene lookup returns CDR1 KGHSH and CDR2 LQKENI. Trimming cost V 2 bases and J 5 bases; bases outside gene matches: 13. CDR3 in amino acids: CASSPFSGQGSRTEAFF. In DNA, the CDR3 is TGTGCCAGCTCACCATTTTCCGGACAGGGTTCACGGACTGAAGCTTTCTTT.

V is TRBV5-1 and J is TRBJ1-1; 8 bases are a match to TRBD1. The V segment lost 2 bases and the J segment 1 base; nucleotides outside the gene matches: 7. The CDR3 has 16 residues. Germline V gene data show CDR1 as SGHRS and CDR2 as YFSETQ. CDR3 region: CASSFPSGGGNTEAFF. DNA of the CDR3: TGCGCCAGCAGCTTTCCTTCAGGGGGCGGGAACACTGAAGCTTTCTTT.